This T cell receptor (beta chain) was recovered during a study of OX40 agonist ivuxolimab in advanced cancers. Study context: Patients received ivuxolimab, an agonistic anti-OX40 (CD134) antibody. Males comprised around 80% of the group, whose mean age was around 62 years (range about 20 to 79). Study outcomes and limitations: Relative to CD4+, CD8+ T cells held more expanded clones on average. Clones of CD4+ and CD8+ blood T cells grew by week 6 at doses of 0.1 to 3.0 mg/kg.

Trimming removed 3 bases from V and 2 bases from J; junction bases left unmatched: 5. The CDR3 length is 15 residues. Germline CDR1 reads SGHTA; CDR2 reads FQGNSA. For this clone: The antigen is undetermined.

Data came from immunoSEQ multiplex PCR; TCRdb stores just in-frame clones and leaves some out. The table has more than 45,000 clones, almost 85% seen once. V and J are TRBV7-2 and TRBJ2-7, with TRBD2 matching 9 bases. This sample comprised CD4+ or CD8+ T cells sorted from blood, obtained in a trial of the OX40 agonist ivuxolimab. The receptor was derived from an adult with an advanced solid tumor such as melanoma, head and neck, liver or kidney cancer. The CDR3 region has the DNA TGTGCCAGCAGCTTGTTGCTAGCGGGACCCTACGAGCAGTACTTC. Translated: CASSLLLAGPYEQYF. The entire variable domain, with the rest obtained from reference TRBV7-2 and TRBJ2-7, is as follows: GAGVSQSPSNKVTEKGKDVELRCDPISGHTALYWYRQSLGQGLEFLIYFQGNSAPDKSGLPSDRFSAERTGGSVSTLTIQRTQQEDSAVYLCASSLLLAGPYEQYFGPGTRLTVT.